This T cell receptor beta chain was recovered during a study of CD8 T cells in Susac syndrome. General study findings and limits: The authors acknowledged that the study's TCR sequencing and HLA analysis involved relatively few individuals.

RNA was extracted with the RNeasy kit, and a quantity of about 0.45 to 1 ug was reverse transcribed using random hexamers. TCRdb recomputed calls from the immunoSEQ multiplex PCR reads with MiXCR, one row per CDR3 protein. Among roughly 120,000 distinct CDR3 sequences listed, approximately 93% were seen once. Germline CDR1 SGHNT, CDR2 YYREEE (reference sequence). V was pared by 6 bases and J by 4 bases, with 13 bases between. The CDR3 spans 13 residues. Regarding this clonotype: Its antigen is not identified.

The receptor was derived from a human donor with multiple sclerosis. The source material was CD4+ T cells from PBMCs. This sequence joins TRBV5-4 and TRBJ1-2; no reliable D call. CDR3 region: CASTAVGSYGYTF. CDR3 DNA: TGTGCCAGCACCGCTGTGGGGAGCTATGGCTACACCTTC.